A single sample gave rise to the 24 T cell receptor beta chains below, sequenced in a study of blood T cell repertoires in COVID-19. This table comes from immunoSEQ multiplex PCR, and its TCRdb copy is limited to in-frame clones, with some not included. The profile shows more than 200,000 clones, over 75% of them singletons. Sequencing was performed on peripheral blood. Receptor source: a human donor in a cohort sampled during active COVID-19.

The chain combines TRBV7-2 with TRBJ1-5, with TRBD1 matching over 7 bases. There are 18 residues in the CDR3. CDR1 is SGHTA, CDR2 FQGNSA, per germline. Trimming took 1 base from V and 3 from J; bases not matched to a gene: 12. This CDR3 is CASSLGRRQGLNNQPQHF. CDR3 sequence (DNA): TGTGCCAGCAGCTTAGGAAGACGACAGGGACTGAACAATCAGCCCCAGCATTTT.

The CDR3 loop is CASSLARVGGNQPQHF. Written as DNA, the CDR3 is TGTGCCAGCAGCCTCGCGAGGGTTGGAGGCAATCAGCCCCAGCATTTT. This rearrangement joins TRBV5-6 to TRBJ1-5; D is undetermined. CDR1 is SGHDT, CDR2 YYEEEE, per germline. Trimming removed 4 bases from V and 2 bases from J, with 16 bases in between. This CDR3 has 16 residues.

In DNA, the CDR3 is TGTGCCAGCAGTTTAGGAGGTCTGGACTATGGCTACACCTTC. Amino acid sequence: CASSLGGLDYGYTF. The J gene is TRBJ1-2, the V gene TRBV28; D not certain. Germline V lookup: CDR1 MDHEN, CDR2 SYDVKM. Between the trimmed V and J ends, which lost 2 bases and 3 bases, there was a span of 10 bases. This CDR3 region has 14 residues.

The chain is built from TRBV4-2 and TRBJ1-1; weak D call: TRBD1 (6 bases). The CDR3 is 17 amino acids. Trimming took 0 bases from V and 4 from J, leaving 18 bases between them. Germline-derived CDR1 and CDR2 are LGHNA and YNFKEQ. CDR3: CASSQDLRTAFPTEAFF. CDR3 sequence (DNA): TGTGCCAGCAGCCAAGATTTGAGGACAGCATTTCCCACTGAAGCTTTCTTT.

This clone was observed a single time. J is TRBJ1-1 and V is TRBV4-3; the D is unclear. The length of the CDR3 is 15 residues. CDR1 is LGHNA, CDR2 YSLEER, per germline. Trimming took off 4 bases at V and 0 bases at J, with 12 bases between the two ends. CDR3 bases: TGCGCCAGCAGCCCCGGGTTCACCGTGAACACTGAAGCTTTCTTT. Translating it yields CASSPGFTVNTEAFF.

The genes are TRBV6-2 or TRBV6-3 and TRBJ1-2; D is uncertain. Germline V gene sequence: CDR1 MNHEY, CDR2 SVGEGT. The CDR3 contains 15 residues. The ends were cut back, 2 bases at V and 4 bases at J, with 14 bases in the middle. The CDR3 loop is CASSYPRRGFYGYTF. The CDR3 DNA follows: TGTGCCAGCAGTTACCCTCGGAGAGGGTTCTATGGCTACACCTTC.

The chain carries TRBV24-1 and TRBJ2-2, with 10 positions matching TRBD1. V lost 4 bases and J lost 6; bases outside the gene matches: 7. Germline V gives CDR1 KGHDR, CDR2 SFDVKD. The CDR3 has 16 amino acids. As DNA, the CDR3 is TGTGCCACCAGTGAACCCGGGACAGGGGTTGCCGGGGAGCTGTTTTTT. Its protein is CATSEPGTGVAGELFF.

This clone appeared once. Other DNA sequences in the sample encode the same CDR3. V usage is TRBV7-9 and J usage is TRBJ1-2; maybe TRBD1 (5 bases). The CDR3 length is 13 residues. In germline, CDR1 is SEHNR, CDR2 FQNEAQ (reference sequence). V was cut by 5 bases and J by 4 bases, with 11 bases left in between. CDR3 loop: CASSLRDIYGYTF. The CDR3 coding sequence is TGTGCCAGCAGCCTCAGGGATATCTATGGCTACACCTTC.

Only one count was recorded for this clone. V is TRBV7-2 and J is TRBJ1-1; no clear D. This CDR3 contains 13 residues. The V end was cut by 4 bases, the J end by 2 bases, with 8 bases between. Germline loops: CDR1 SGHTA, CDR2 FQGNSA. The CDR3 nucleotides are TGTGCCAGCAGCTCCGATGGCAACACTGAAGCTTTCTTT. It specifies CASSSDGNTEAFF.

V is TRBV7-6 and J is TRBJ1-5; TRBD1 matches at 11 bases. Trimming cost V 5 bases and J 6 bases; bases outside gene matches: 6. The CDR3 length is 15 residues. The V gene's germline CDR1 is SGHVS and CDR2 FNYEAQ. CDR3 in amino acids: CASSPGQGVTQPQHF. Here the CDR3 DNA reads TGTGCCAGCAGCCCGGGACAGGGGGTCACTCAGCCCCAGCATTTT.

This clone appeared a few times. V is TRBV30 and J is TRBJ1-2, with 8 bases matching TRBD1. CDR3 length equals 14 residues. CDR1 and CDR2 (germline): GTSNPN, SVGIG (reference sequence). After removal of 2 bases from V and 7 bases from J, the junction contained 9 bases not matched to a gene. CDR3 nucleotides: TGTGCCTGGAGTAGTTTGGACAGGGTTCCTGGCTACACCTTC. Translation: CAWSSLDRVPGYTF.

The V gene is TRBV19, the J gene TRBJ2-7, with D maybe TRBD1 (6 bases). With 8 bases removed from V and 0 bases from J, the gap between germline ends came to 17 bases. Germline CDR1 is LNHDA and CDR2 is SQIVND (reference sequence). This CDR3 comprises 15 residues. This CDR3 is CASRDTGVSSYEQYF. The DNA for the CDR3 is TGTGCCAGTCGGGACACCGGAGTGAGCTCCTACGAGCAGTACTTC.

The chain employs TRBV25-1 and TRBJ2-3, with unresolved D. Germline V gives CDR1 MGHDK, CDR2 SYGVNS. The CDR3 runs to 12 residues. V gave up 8 bases and J gave up 3 bases, with 9 bases separating them. The CDR3: CASGVGTDTQYF. CDR3 in DNA: TGTGCCAGCGGAGTCGGTACAGATACGCAGTATTTT.

This rearrangement joins TRBV11-3 to TRBJ2-6; TRBD2 matches 8 bases. Germline V CDR1 and CDR2: SGHNT, YENEEA. V dropped 3 bases and J dropped 1; count of bases not matched to a gene: 14. There are 20 residues in the CDR3. The chain's CDR3 is CASSFGLAMTRGSGANVLTF. The CDR3 nucleotides are TGTGCCAGCAGCTTCGGACTAGCCATGACCCGGGGATCTGGGGCCAACGTCCTGACTTTC.

This clone has just a few counts. The chain recombines TRBV5-5 with TRBJ1-1; 7 bases are a match to TRBD1. Germline V CDR1 and CDR2: SGHKS, YYEKEE (reference sequence). The V segment lost 4 bases and the J segment 4 bases; nucleotides outside the gene matches: 10. This CDR3 has 15 amino acids. The CDR3 loop reads CASSTGTAGGTEAFF. The CDR3 coding sequence is TGTGCCAGCAGCACCGGGACAGCCGGGGGCACTGAAGCTTTCTTT. Together with reference TRBV5-5 and TRBJ1-1, the CDR3 gives the full variable domain: DAGVTQSPTHLIKTRGQQVTLRCSPISGHKSVSWYQQVLGQGPQFIFQYYEKEERGRGNFPDRFSARQFPNYSSELNVNALLLGDSALYLCASSTGTAGGTEAFFGQGTRLTVV.

This chain joins TRBV24-1 and TRBJ2-3; D might be TRBD2 (6 bases). CDR1 is KGHDR and CDR2 is SFDVKD in the germline V gene. Trimming removed 10 bases at V and 6 bases at J, with 16 bases between. The CDR3 is 13 residues long. CDR3 bases: TGTGCCACGGCGGGGCTAGCCGGGGATACGCAGTATTTT. Its protein product is CATAGLAGDTQYF.

Only a few counts were recorded for this clone. CDR3 bases: TGTGCCAGCAGCTTAGTCCAGGGAGGCTATGGCTACACCTTC. Translation: CASSLVQGGYGYTF. The gene calls are TRBV7-2 and TRBJ1-2, with TRBD1 as a possible D gene (5 bases). The CDR3 is made up of 14 amino acids. The germline gives CDR1 SGHTA, CDR2 FQGNSA. Between the trimmed V and J ends, which lost 1 base and 4 bases, there was a span of 10 bases. The entire variable domain, with the rest obtained from reference TRBV7-2 and TRBJ1-2, is as follows: GAGVSQSPSNKVTEKGKDVELRCDPISGHTALYWYRQSLGQGLEFLIYFQGNSAPDKSGLPSDRFSAERTGGSVSTLTIQRTQQEDSAVYLCASSLVQGGYGYTFGSGTRLTVV.

The V and J genes are TRBV7-6 and TRBJ2-3, with 7 positions matching TRBD2. V was clipped by 4 bases and J by 5 bases; unmatched bases: 12. The CDR3 has 16 amino acids. Germline loops: CDR1 SGHVS, CDR2 FNYEAQ. The CDR3 DNA reads as TGTGCCAGCAGCTGGGGCGGCGGGAGTGGTGGAGATACGCAGTATTTT. Protein product: CASSWGGGSGGDTQYF.

The J gene is TRBJ2-1, the V gene TRBV6-6, with 11 bases that match TRBD2. Germline V lookup: CDR1 MNHNY, CDR2 SVGAGI (reference sequence). V lost 7 bases, J lost 10 bases, and 15 bases stayed unmatched. This CDR3 is 16 amino acids long. The CDR3 is CASTSSSGRYSREQFF. The CDR3 nucleotides are TGTGCCAGCACCTCATCTAGCGGGAGGTATTCTAGGGAGCAGTTCTTC.

This clone was found once. The CDR3, as DNA: TGTGCCAGCAGAGACGAAGGAGTAAAACTGTTTTTT. Translating it yields CASRDEGVKLFF. This sequence joins TRBV7-9 and TRBJ1-4; D not resolved. The germline V gene has CDR1 SEHNR and CDR2 FQNEAQ (reference sequence). The CDR3 loop spans 12 amino acids. V was shortened by 6 bases and J by 10 bases, with 12 bases between the two germline ends. The whole variable domain, filled in from reference TRBV7-9 and TRBJ1-4, reads DTGVSQNPRHKITKRGQNVTFRCDPISEHNRLYWYRQTLGQGPEFLTYFQNEAQLEKSRLLSDRFSAERPKGSFSTLEIQRTEQGDSAMYLCASRDEGVKLFFGSGTQLSVL.

The chain joins TRBV13 to TRBJ1-1; 9 nucleotides align to TRBD1. The CDR3 extends over 15 amino acids. V dropped 5 bases and J dropped 7; count of bases not matched to a gene: 11. Germline V gives CDR1 PRHDT, CDR2 FYEKMQ (reference sequence). The CDR3 sequence is CASSPYPGQGNEAFF. In DNA, the CDR3 is TGTGCCAGCAGCCCATACCCGGGACAGGGTAATGAAGCTTTCTTT.

This chain joins TRBV4-1 and TRBJ2-5; 7 bases line up with TRBD1. The CDR3 is 13 residues long. Germline lookup yields CDR1 MGHRA and CDR2 YSYEKL. J lost 3 bases, V lost 5 bases, and 3 bases had no gene match. The CDR3 here is CASSEGQEETQYF. The CDR3 DNA is TGCGCCAGCAGCGAAGGACAGGAAGAGACCCAGTACTTC.

The chain couples TRBV19 to TRBJ2-5; 11 bases fit TRBD2. The germline V gene encodes CDR1 LNHDA and CDR2 SQIVND (reference sequence). The J segment lost 4 bases and the V segment lost 5 bases, leaving 12 bases of the junction unmatched. The CDR3 has 17 amino acids. This CDR3 reads CASSQLTSGSGAETQYF. The CDR3 nucleotides are TGTGCCAGTAGTCAGCTAACTAGCGGGAGTGGTGCAGAGACCCAGTACTTC.

CDR3 sequence reads: CASSGGQKVSYEQYF. CDR3 bases: TGCGCCAGCAGCGGGGGACAGAAGGTCTCCTACGAGCAGTACTTC. The V call is TRBV5-1, the J call TRBJ2-7; TRBD1 aligns across 7 bases. Germline CDR1 is SGHRS and CDR2 is YFSETQ. This CDR3 contains 15 residues. Losses at the gene ends were 4 bases for V and 0 bases for J; bases not matched to a gene: 7.